This passage covers 5 T cell receptor beta chains from one sample sequenced in a study of cytomegalovirus exposure and HLA in healthy donors. TCRdb's copy holds only in-frame clones and misses some; the assay was immunoSEQ multiplex PCR. Of 45,000 to 65,000 clones in the sample, 90% are singletons; the top ten hold approximately 3%. Sequenced sample: PBMCs. The receptor set was obtained from a young man in good health and CMV-seronegative.

The genes are TRBV9 and TRBJ2-7, with 8 bases matching TRBD1. Germline CDR1 and CDR2: SGDLS and YYNGEE. J was trimmed by 5 bases and V by 0 bases; bases with no gene match: 13. This CDR3 has 17 residues. The CDR3 DNA follows: TGTGCCAGCAGCGTAGCTGGAGCCGAGGGCAGGGGGCACGAGCAGTACTTC. Translation gives CASSVAGAEGRGHEQYF.

The CDR3 DNA follows: TGTGCCAGCAGTTCCCTAGCGGGAGGGAGACCTTACGAGCAGTACTTC. Protein: CASSSLAGGRPYEQYF. The rearrangement joins TRBV28 to TRBJ2-7, with 12 bases identical to TRBD2. Trimming cost V 4 bases and J 4 bases; bases outside gene matches: 8. This CDR3 spans 16 amino acids. The germline V gene encodes CDR1 MDHEN and CDR2 SYDVKM.

The chain is built from TRBV7-2 and TRBJ2-2; TRBD2 matches 7 bases. Germline-derived CDR1 and CDR2 are SGHTA and FQGNSA. The CDR3 spans 16 residues. Losses at the gene ends were 4 bases for V and 2 bases for J; bases not matched to a gene: 7. In DNA, the CDR3 is TGTGCCAGCAGCTGGGCTCCTAGCGGCAACACCGGGGAGCTGTTTTTT. It encodes CASSWAPSGNTGELFF.

This chain links TRBV10-1 with TRBJ1-2, with D uncertain. The CDR3 totals 14 residues. Trimming pared 2 bases from V and 6 bases from J, leaving 13 bases between. The germline V gene has CDR1 WNHNN and CDR2 SYGVQD (reference sequence). Here the CDR3 reads CASSEAPTGNGYTF. The CDR3 DNA follows: TGCGCCAGCAGTGAGGCGCCTACGGGGAATGGCTACACCTTC.

V is TRBV2 and J is TRBJ2-1; 8 nucleotides agree with TRBD2. The junction had 2 bases not matched to a gene; V was cut back by 5 bases and J by 5 bases. This CDR3 is 13 amino acids long. Germline CDR1 and CDR2: SNHLY and FYNNEI. DNA for the CDR3: TGTGCCAGCAGTAATAGCGGGAACAATGAGCAGTTCTTC. It translates to CASSNSGNNEQFF.